This TCR beta chain emerged from a study of cytomegalovirus exposure and HLA in healthy donors. Study-level background: Among about 179 million T cells, an earlier analysis found 117 million unique TCR beta sequences.

This PCR relied on a set of 60 Vbeta primers and 13 Jbeta primers. Authors' methods: Later reanalysis found roughly 80 million unique TCR beta chains, 9 million to 12 million of them shared. Measured with immunoSEQ multiplex PCR; TCRdb has only the in-frame clones, and not every one. For V, J and clone size, that table is used; D and trimming come from the DNA. The repertoire holds some 140,000 clones, with roughly 80% as singletons. Every donor was a healthy person donating bone marrow. A word on this clone: Its specificity is unknown.

Study-level findings and limits: A previous analysis found most TCR beta V segments productive roughly 87% or roughly 30% of the time.

V dropped 3 bases and J dropped 6; count of bases not matched to a gene: 5. CDR3 size: 13 residues. In germline, CDR1 is KGHSH, CDR2 LQKENI. The rearrangement links TRBV18 to TRBJ2-7; TRBD1 matches at 7 bases. The TCR sequence derives from a woman aged 50 to 65 in good health and CMV-seropositive. Source material: PBMCs. The CDR3 spells CASSPPGQSEQYF. DNA for the CDR3: TGTGCCAGCTCACCCCCGGGACAGTCCGAGCAGTACTTC.